A selection of T cell receptor beta chains follows, all from one sample in a study of blood T cell repertoires in COVID-19. Data came from immunoSEQ multiplex PCR; TCRdb stores just in-frame clones and leaves some out. Counted here are 250,000 to 300,000 clones, roughly 89% occurring once; the ten biggest clones make up roughly 2.1%. Sequencing used peripheral blood. These receptors were taken from a man aged 50 or older with acute or convalescent COVID-19. Each CDR3 is given with its conserved first and last residue. A D gene is named only where the DNA matches it firmly. Clone size appears in some rows only: once, few, many, or a class for an expanded clone.

clone_size	d_call	j_call	v_call	cdr3_aa	cdr3_nt
NA	NA	TRBJ2-1	TRBV5-1	CASSGGPGHEQFF	TGCGCCAGCAGCGGGGGCCCCGGCCATGAGCAGTTCTTC
NA	TRBD1	TRBJ1-2	TRBV27	CASSLRGGNGYTF	TGTGCCAGCAGTTTAAGAGGGGGCAATGGCTACACCTTC
NA	NA	TRBJ2-1	TRBV3-1/TRBV3-2	CASSLAPTAVNEQFF	TGTGCCAGCAGCCTGGCCCCCACCGCAGTCAATGAGCAGTTCTTC
NA	NA	TRBJ1-3	TRBV27	CASSSTGVIGVLGNTIYF	TGTGCCAGCAGTTCAACGGGGGTTATAGGGGTCTTGGGAAACACCATATATTTT
NA	NA	TRBJ2-7	TRBV4-1	CASSQAKQSDYEQYF	TGCGCCAGCAGCCAAGCCAAGCAAAGCGACTACGAGCAGTACTTC
NA	NA	TRBJ2-3	TRBV18	CASSAGFSSTDTQYF	TGTGCCAGCTCAGCAGGATTTTCTAGCACAGATACGCAGTATTTT
NA	NA	TRBJ2-2	TRBV18	CASSQQNTGELFF	TGTGCCAGCTCACAACAGAACACCGGGGAGCTGTTTTTT
once	TRBD1	TRBJ1-2	TRBV6-6	CASSKQGDGYTF	TGTGCCAGCAGTAAACAGGGGGATGGCTACACCTTC
NA	NA	TRBJ2-6	TRBV15	CATRGRPSGANVLTF	TGTGCCACGCGAGGCCGACCCTCTGGGGCCAACGTCCTGACTTTC
NA	TRBD2	TRBJ2-5	TRBV6-5	CASSYTLAAQETQYF	TGTGCCAGCAGTTACACCCTAGCGGCCCAAGAGACCCAGTACTTC
NA	TRBD1	TRBJ1-1	TRBV6-5	CASSPGTGGITEAFF	TGTGCCAGCAGCCCCGGGACAGGGGGCATAACTGAAGCTTTCTTT
NA	NA	TRBJ2-5	TRBV10-3	CAISESSWYVRGETQYF	TGTGCCATCAGTGAGTCGAGTTGGTACGTTCGGGGAGAGACCCAGTACTTC
NA	NA	TRBJ2-3	TRBV27	CASSMRTLTGPDTQYF	TGTGCCAGCAGTATGAGGACTCTCACCGGCCCAGATACGCAGTATTTT
once	NA	TRBJ1-2	TRBV15	CATSRDIRGGGYTF	TGTGCCACCAGCAGAGATATTAGGGGCGGCGGCTACACCTTC
NA	NA	TRBJ1-1	TRBV9	CASSAAGKQAFF	TGTGCCAGCAGCGCCGCGGGGAAACAAGCTTTCTTT
NA	NA	TRBJ2-7	TRBV5-1	CASSTGGATYEQYF	TGCGCCAGCAGCACGGGCGGGGCTACCTACGAGCAGTACTTC
once	NA	TRBJ2-1	TRBV7-2	CASSLDLRVAIREQFF	TGTGCCAGCAGCCTCGACCTCCGGGTTGCAATCCGTGAGCAGTTCTTC
NA	NA	TRBJ1-3	TRBV7-7	CASSLYAGAGNTIYF	TGTGCTAGCAGCTTATACGCCGGGGCTGGAAACACCATATATTTT
few	TRBD1	TRBJ2-2	TRBV5-1	CASSLNPGGDAGELFF	TGCGCCAGCAGCTTGAACCCAGGGGGCGACGCCGGGGAGCTGTTTTTT
NA	NA	TRBJ2-7	TRBV2	CASSGHTSYEQYF	TGTGCCAGCAGTGGACACACCTCCTACGAGCAGTACTTC
NA	TRBD1	TRBJ1-1	TRBV2	CASSVEGAHTEAFF	TGTGCCAGCAGTGTCGAGGGGGCGCACACTGAAGCTTTCTTT
NA	TRBD2	TRBJ2-5	TRBV7-3	CASSPSGGRETQYF	TGTGCCAGCAGCCCTAGCGGGGGGCGAGAGACCCAGTACTTC
NA	NA	TRBJ1-2	TRBV19	CASSMFRTAYGYTF	TGTGCCAGTAGTATGTTCCGGACAGCCTATGGCTACACCTTC
once	NA	TRBJ1-5	TRBV18	CASSPAQIGQPQHF	TGTGCCAGCTCACCTGCACAGATCGGTCAGCCCCAGCATTTT
NA	TRBD1	TRBJ2-7	TRBV2	CASSELGQGAGEQYF	TGTGCCAGCAGTGAACTGGGACAGGGGGCTGGTGAGCAGTACTTC
NA	NA	TRBJ1-5	TRBV3-1/TRBV3-2	CASSQDIQTQPQHF	TGTGCCAGCAGCCAAGATATACAAACACAGCCCCAGCATTTT
NA	TRBD2	TRBJ2-7	TRBV19	CASSGGAHEQYF	TGTGCCAGTTCGGGGGGGGCCCACGAGCAGTACTTC
NA	NA	TRBJ2-5	TRBV5-1	CASSLSSRGPETQYF	TGCGCCAGCAGCTTGTCCTCCCGAGGGCCCGAGACCCAGTACTTC
NA	NA	TRBJ1-1	TRBV29-1	CSVVHRDWTEAFF	TGCAGCGTTGTTCACAGGGATTGGACTGAAGCTTTCTTT
NA	NA	TRBJ2-2	TRBV13	CASSSGRRNTGELFF	TGTGCCAGCAGCTCAGGACGGAGGAACACCGGGGAGCTGTTTTTT
NA	NA	TRBJ2-2	TRBV5-5	CASSFNSVDWGELFF	TGTGCCAGCAGCTTTAATAGCGTCGACTGGGGGGAGCTGTTTTTT
NA	TRBD1	TRBJ2-1	TRBV18	CASSPPLGQGNNEQFF	TGTGCCAGCTCACCACCGCTGGGACAGGGCAACAATGAGCAGTTCTTC
once	TRBD1	TRBJ1-2	TRBV19	CASSIESGTAANYGYTF	TGTGCCAGTAGTATAGAGAGTGGGACAGCAGCTAACTATGGCTACACCTTC
NA	TRBD1	TRBJ1-1	TRBV6-6	CASSLQGVTEAFF	TGTGCCAGCAGTTTACAGGGGGTCACTGAAGCTTTCTTT
once	NA	TRBJ1-2	TRBV11-1	CASSPDSYGYTF	TGTGCCAGCAGCCCCGACAGCTATGGCTACACCTTC
NA	NA	TRBJ1-1	TRBV30	CAWSVDEGVKAFF	TGTGCCTGGAGTGTAGACGAGGGAGTCAAAGCTTTCTTT
NA	TRBD2	TRBJ2-2	TRBV11-3	CASRMAGTRELFF	TGTGCCAGTCGCATGGCAGGGACTAGGGAGCTGTTTTTT
NA	NA	TRBJ2-3	TRBV7-6	CASSLGVGGADTQYF	TGTGCCAGCAGCTTAGGTGTAGGGGGGGCAGATACGCAGTATTTT
NA	TRBD1	TRBJ1-2	TRBV14	CASSRRQGGLDGYTF	TGTGCCAGCAGCCGCCGACAGGGAGGTTTAGATGGCTACACCTTC
NA	NA	TRBJ2-6	TRBV10-3	CAIRRDSNSGANVLTF	TGTGCCATTCGGCGGGACAGCAACTCTGGGGCCAACGTCCTGACTTTC
NA	TRBD1	TRBJ2-2	TRBV9	CASPTPTGDTGELFF	TGTGCCAGCCCGACTCCGACAGGGGACACCGGGGAGCTGTTTTTT
NA	NA	TRBJ2-3	TRBV20-1	CSASGRIDTQYF	TGCAGTGCTAGTGGGAGGATCGATACGCAGTATTTT
NA	TRBD1	TRBJ1-2	TRBV19	CASRNSGGSHGYTF	TGTGCCAGCAGGAACTCAGGGGGGAGTCATGGCTACACCTTC
once	TRBD2	TRBJ2-3	TRBV18	CASSPALAGGTDTQYF	TGTGCCAGCTCACCAGCCCTAGCGGGGGGTACAGATACGCAGTATTTT
NA	TRBD1	TRBJ1-4	TRBV11-3	CASSLEGTVATNEKLFF	TGTGCCAGCAGCTTAGAGGGGACAGTTGCAACTAATGAAAAACTGTTTTTT
NA	NA	TRBJ1-2	TRBV12-1	CASSPGQGANYGYTF	TGTGCCAGCAGCCCTGGACAGGGGGCTAACTATGGCTACACCTTC
NA	NA	TRBJ2-2	TRBV4-1	CASSQDPGRRAGELFF	TGCGCCAGCAGCCAAGACCCGGGAAGACGCGCCGGGGAGCTGTTTTTT
NA	NA	TRBJ2-1	TRBV3-1/TRBV3-2	CASSPQLGSGVEQFF	TGTGCCAGCAGCCCCCAACTAGGGTCCGGTGTTGAGCAGTTCTTC
NA	NA	TRBJ1-2	TRBV19	CASLIRGHGYTF	TGTGCCAGTTTGATTCGGGGTCATGGCTACACCTTC
NA	TRBD1	TRBJ2-2	TRBV5-4	CASSPQGGRGGELFF	TGTGCCAGCAGCCCCCAAGGGGGCCGGGGCGGGGAGCTGTTTTTT
NA	TRBD2	TRBJ2-1	TRBV3-1/TRBV3-2	CASSRGGTVLNEQFF	TGTGCCAGCAGCCGGGGGGGGACTGTCCTCAATGAGCAGTTCTTC
NA	NA	TRBJ2-2	TRBV2	CASRGQYFIHTGELFF	TGTGCCAGCCGGGGTCAGTATTTTATACACACCGGGGAGCTGTTTTTT
NA	NA	TRBJ2-7	TRBV21-1	CASSKEWGTGSKEQYF	NA
NA	NA	TRBJ2-7	TRBV12-3/TRBV12-4	CASTFRGGEQYF	TGTGCCAGCACCTTTCGTGGCGGCGAGCAGTACTTC
NA	TRBD1	TRBJ1-2	TRBV5-1	CASSPQGFSDYGYTF	TGCGCCAGCAGCCCACAGGGGTTCTCTGACTATGGCTACACCTTC
NA	TRBD2	TRBJ2-3	TRBV4-2	CASSPIAGGRDTQYF	TGTGCCAGCAGCCCAATAGCGGGGGGCCGGGATACGCAGTATTTT
NA	NA	TRBJ2-1	TRBV27	CASTFYTGSYNEQFF	TGTGCCAGCACCTTTTACACAGGTTCCTACAATGAGCAGTTCTTC
NA	NA	TRBJ1-5	TRBV4-1	CASSQDPRQPQHF	TGCGCCAGCAGCCAAGACCCTCGGCAGCCCCAGCATTTT
once	TRBD2	TRBJ2-3	TRBV9	CASSTSGGAWDTQYF	TGTGCCAGCAGCACCAGCGGGGGGGCCTGGGATACGCAGTATTTT
NA	TRBD1	TRBJ2-7	TRBV6-5	CASLRQGTSSYEQYF	TGTGCCAGCCTCAGACAGGGGACATCCTCCTACGAGCAGTACTTC